This entry lists 4 T cell receptor beta chains sequenced from one sample in a study of shared clonotypes between healthy human individuals. Profiled with immunoSEQ multiplex PCR; TCRdb holds only in-frame clones, not every one. The table shows about 2.4 million clones, with around 90% occurring only once. Material: naive CD4+ T cells sorted from blood. This sample's subset: CD45RA+ positively selected. These receptors all come from a young man in good health.

CDR3 DNA: TGCGCCAGCAGCTCCCCGGCACAGATGGCCTACGAGCAGTACTTC. This gives the protein CASSSPAQMAYEQYF. The rearrangement links TRBV4-1 to TRBJ2-7; D is undetermined. The CDR3 spans 15 residues. V lost 5 bases and J lost 2, with 16 bases in between. Germline V lookup: CDR1 MGHRA, CDR2 YSYEKL.

This clone appeared a single time. The chain is built from TRBV6-5 and TRBJ1-5; D may be TRBD1 (6 bases). The CDR3 extends over 15 amino acids. Germline CDR1 MNHEY, CDR2 SVGAGI. V shed 5 bases and J shed 1 base, with 12 bases lying between them. The CDR3 DNA follows: TGTGCCAGCAGTCCCTCGCAGGGGAGCAATCAGCCCCAGCATTTT. Translating it yields CASSPSQGSNQPQHF.

The rearrangement links TRBV11-2 to TRBJ2-7, with TRBD1 identical over 8 bases. The junction had 0 bases not matched to a gene; V was cut back by 1 base and J by 4 bases. Per the germline V gene, CDR1 is SGHAT and CDR2 is FQNNGV. The CDR3 runs 13 residues. CDR3 region: CASSLGDRYEQYF. For the CDR3, the DNA is TGTGCCAGCAGCTTAGGGGACAGGTACGAGCAGTACTTC.

This sequence joins TRBV18 and TRBJ1-6; tentatively, D is TRBD1 (6 bases). Germline V gene lookup returns CDR1 KGHSH and CDR2 LQKENI. V lost 0 bases to trimming and J lost 5 bases, with 8 bases between them. This CDR3 is 15 amino acids long. CDR3 protein: CASSPPAGDNSPLHF. In DNA form, the CDR3 reads TGTGCCAGCTCACCACCGGCAGGGGATAATTCACCCCTCCACTTT. The full variable domain, in which reference TRBV18 and TRBJ1-6 provide the parts outside the CDR3, is NAGVMQNPRHLVRRRGQEARLRCSPMKGHSHVYWYRQLPEEGLKFMVYLQKENIIDESGMPKERFSAEFPKEGPSILRIQQVVRGDSAAYFCASSPPAGDNSPLHFGNGTRLTVT.